What follows are 21 T cell receptor beta chains derived from one specimen sequenced in a study of shared clonotypes between healthy human individuals. Measured with immunoSEQ multiplex PCR; TCRdb has only the in-frame clones, and not every one. Here the sample spans around 2,000,000 clones, about 95% being singletons. CD45RO negativity and positive selection for CCR7 defined naive CD8 cells, a population that excluded terminally differentiated effector memory CD45RA+ cells. The sample consisted of naive CD8+ T cells sorted from blood. These receptors were collected from a man in his late teens or twenties in good health.

For this clone: Other DNA sequences in this specimen translate into the identical CDR3. The V and J genes are TRBV6-5 and TRBJ1-1; possibly TRBD1 for D (5 bases). V lost 2 bases and J 5 bases, leaving 9 bases between the germline ends. The CDR3 totals 13 residues. The germline V gene encodes CDR1 MNHEY and CDR2 SVGAGI. The CDR3 DNA is TGTGCCAGCAGTTACGTGAGGGGTACTGAAGCTTTCTTT. Protein: CASSYVRGTEAFF.

CDR3 in amino acids: CASSLASLIYEQYF. The CDR3 DNA reads as TGTGCCAGCAGCTTAGCTAGCTTAATCTACGAGCAGTACTTC. This chain uses TRBV11-2 with TRBJ2-7, with D maybe TRBD2 (5 bases). Germline loops: CDR1 SGHAT, CDR2 FQNNGV. Deletions cut 1 base from V and 3 bases from J, with 10 bases between. The CDR3 consists of 14 residues.

The chain couples TRBV18 to TRBJ1-1; perhaps TRBD1 as D (5 bases). The CDR3 runs 14 residues. CDR1 KGHSH and CDR2 LQKENI come from the germline V gene. With 2 bases removed from V and 1 base from J, the gap between germline ends came to 8 bases. The CDR3 nucleotides are TGTGCCAGCTCACCATCGGGGCAGAACACTGAAGCTTTCTTT. Its translation: CASSPSGQNTEAFF.

The chain has TRBV9 and TRBJ2-7, with a tentative D call TRBD1 (6 bases). Germline lookup yields CDR1 SGDLS and CDR2 YYNGEE. V was clipped by 4 bases and J by 0 bases, with 14 bases between them. The CDR3 has 15 amino acids. The CDR3 spells CASSLAAGASYEQYF. As DNA, the CDR3 is TGTGCCAGCAGCCTGGCGGCAGGGGCCTCCTACGAGCAGTACTTC. Looking up the rest from reference TRBV9 and TRBJ2-7 gives the full variable domain: DSGVTQTPKHLITATGQRVTLRCSPRSGDLSVYWYQQSLDQGLQFLIQYYNGEERAKGNILERFSAQQFPDLHSELNLSSLELGDSALYFCASSLAAGASYEQYFGPGTRLTVT.

V and J are TRBV4-1 and TRBJ2-7, with 7 bases fitting TRBD1. Germline V gene lookup returns CDR1 MGHRA and CDR2 YSYEKL. The trim removed 1 base at V and 3 bases at J, leaving 6 bases unmatched. The CDR3 covers 15 residues. The CDR3 sequence: CASSQGWAGGYEQYF. The CDR3 DNA sequence: TGCGCCAGCAGCCAAGGTTGGGCAGGGGGCTACGAGCAGTACTTC.

V is TRBV7-9 and J is TRBJ2-1, with D possibly matching TRBD2 (6 bases). The V gene's germline CDR1 is SEHNR and CDR2 FQNEAQ (reference sequence). The CDR3 loop spans 15 amino acids. V was trimmed by 1 base and J by 7 bases, leaving 14 bases between them. The CDR3 DNA sequence: TGTGCCAGCAGCTTAGGTAGGGGACTCCTGAATGAGCAGTTCTTC. The encoded protein is CASSLGRGLLNEQFF.

This rearrangement joins TRBV2 to TRBJ1-4; D is undetermined. Looked up from germline, CDR1 is SNHLY and CDR2 is FYNNEI. This CDR3 contains 16 residues. V lost 4 bases to trimming and J lost 2 bases, with 14 bases between them. In nucleotides, the CDR3 is TGTGCCAGCAGTGTAAGTCGGAGGGATACTAATGAAAAACTGTTTTTT. It encodes CASSVSRRDTNEKLFF. Full variable domain (remainder filled in from reference TRBV2 and TRBJ1-4): EPEVTQTPSHQVTQMGQEVILRCVPISNHLYFYWYRQILGQKVEFLVSFYNNEISEKSEIFDDQFSVERPDGSNFTLKIRSTKLEDSAMYFCASSVSRRDTNEKLFFGSGTQLSVL.

The chain carries TRBV25-1 and TRBJ1-5; the D is unclear. Germline V gene data show CDR1 as MGHDK and CDR2 as SYGVNS. V lost 2 bases, J lost 3 bases, and 2 bases lay in between. This CDR3 has 12 amino acids. CDR3 sequence: CASSELNQPQHF. The CDR3 nucleotides read TGTGCCAGCAGTGAACTCAATCAGCCCCAGCATTTT.

CDR3 protein: CASSQDQLELTDTQYF. For the CDR3, the DNA is TGCGCCAGCAGCCAAGATCAACTAGAACTCACAGATACGCAGTATTTT. The chain joins TRBV4-1 to TRBJ2-3, with D perhaps matching TRBD2 (5 bases). CDR1 and CDR2 from the germline V gene are MGHRA and YSYEKL. This CDR3 comprises 16 residues. V was pared by 0 bases and J by 2 bases, with 12 bases between.

The V call is TRBV6-6, the J call TRBJ2-7; a weak D match, TRBD1 (5 bases). Germline V gene data show CDR1 as MNHNY and CDR2 as SVGAGI (reference sequence). Trimming took 6 bases from V and 0 from J, leaving 15 bases between them. There are 15 residues in the CDR3. The CDR3 DNA reads TGTGCCAGCAGAGAAACAGGTCCGAGCTCCTACGAGCAGTACTTC. It is translated as CASRETGPSSYEQYF.

The V gene is TRBV6-4, the J gene TRBJ2-3, with 11 bases aligning to TRBD1. V dropped 3 bases and J dropped 2; count of bases not matched to a gene: 7. Germline CDR1 MRHNA, CDR2 SNTAGT. The CDR3 runs to 17 residues. CDR3 bases: TGTGCCAGCAGTGAGTTGGACAGGGGGCGACCCACAGATACGCAGTATTTT. Its translation is CASSELDRGRPTDTQYF.

The chain carries TRBV7-2 and TRBJ2-6; D uncertain. Trimming removed 5 bases at V and 2 bases at J, with 7 bases between. The CDR3 totals 14 residues. Germline V CDR1 and CDR2: SGHTA, FQGNSA. The CDR3 DNA is TGTGCCAGCAGCCCCGTCCCTGGGGCCAACGTCCTGACTTTC. It yields the protein CASSPVPGANVLTF. Variable domain in full (rest from reference TRBV7-2 and TRBJ2-6): GAGVSQSPSNKVTEKGKDVELRCDPISGHTALYWYRQSLGQGLEFLIYFQGNSAPDKSGLPSDRFSAERTGGSVSTLTIQRTQQEDSAVYLCASSPVPGANVLTFGAGSRLTVL.

This clone appeared a single time. This chain connects TRBV2 to TRBJ2-7; a weak D match, TRBD2 (7 bases). V lost 7 bases and J 1 base, leaving 20 bases between the germline ends. Germline assignment: CDR1 SNHLY and CDR2 FYNNEI. The CDR3 is 16 residues long. The chain's CDR3 is CASTAGLGGLSYEQYF. In nucleotides, the CDR3 is TGTGCCAGCACGGCTGGGTTGGGGGGGCTATCCTACGAGCAGTACTTC.

The J gene is TRBJ2-5, the V gene TRBV2; D might be TRBD1 or TRBD2, each matching 5 bases. Germline V CDR1 and CDR2: SNHLY, FYNNEI. V was trimmed by 5 bases and J by 4 bases, leaving 20 bases between them. CDR3 length: 16 amino acids. The CDR3 sequence: CASSSGEDRRRETQYF. The DNA for the CDR3 is TGTGCCAGCAGTTCCGGGGAAGACAGAAGGCGAGAGACCCAGTACTTC. Full variable domain (rest looked up from reference TRBV2 and TRBJ2-5): EPEVTQTPSHQVTQMGQEVILRCVPISNHLYFYWYRQILGQKVEFLVSFYNNEISEKSEIFDDQFSVERPDGSNFTLKIRSTKLEDSAMYFCASSSGEDRRRETQYFGPGTRLLVL.

The chain joins TRBV5-1 to TRBJ2-7, with 11 nucleotides matching TRBD1. The trim removed 2 bases at V and 5 bases at J, leaving 6 bases unmatched. Per the germline V gene, CDR1 is SGHRS and CDR2 is YFSETQ. The CDR3 runs to 15 residues. The CDR3 sequence: CASSFGQGAPDEQYF. DNA of the CDR3: TGCGCCAGCAGCTTCGGACAGGGGGCGCCGGACGAGCAGTACTTC.

The rearrangement links TRBV19 to TRBJ1-1; a weak D match, TRBD1 (6 bases). Trimming cost V 7 bases and J 5 bases, with 20 bases left between them. Per the germline V gene, CDR1 is LNHDA and CDR2 is SQIVND (reference sequence). The CDR3 length is 15 residues. Here the CDR3 DNA reads TGTGCCAGTAAATCTCCGGAACAGGGCGGGACTGAAGCTTTCTTT. Protein product: CASKSPEQGGTEAFF.

The chain recombines TRBV11-2 with TRBJ2-5; TRBD2 matches at 7 bases. CDR1 and CDR2 (germline): SGHAT, FQNNGV. The CDR3 runs 15 residues. The J segment lost 5 bases and the V segment lost 2 bases, leaving 8 bases of the junction unmatched. The CDR3 region is CASSLIGLVSETQYF. The CDR3 region has the DNA TGTGCCAGCAGCTTAATCGGACTAGTATCGGAGACCCAGTACTTC.

Concerning this clone: This same CDR3 is encoded by further DNA sequences in the sample. The genes are TRBV30 and TRBJ2-2; D is undetermined. The germline CDR1 and CDR2 sequences are GTSNPN and SVGIG (reference sequence). V was trimmed by 0 bases and J by 1 base, leaving 6 bases between them. The CDR3 loop spans 14 amino acids. The DNA for the CDR3 is TGTGCCTGGAGTGTACTCGGGAACACCGGGGAGCTGTTTTTT. Its protein product is CAWSVLGNTGELFF.

This clone appeared once. The genes are TRBV30 and TRBJ1-5; no clear D gene. The CDR3 loop spans 15 amino acids. V lost 1 base, J lost 0 bases, and 10 bases lay in between. Germline V gene lookup returns CDR1 GTSNPN and CDR2 SVGIG (reference sequence). The CDR3 DNA reads TGTGCCTGGAGTGGTTCAACAGTTAGCAATCAGCCCCAGCATTTT. The encoded protein is CAWSGSTVSNQPQHF.

With respect to this clone: The identical CDR3 is also encoded by other nucleotide sequences in the sample. The J gene is TRBJ2-7, the V gene TRBV5-4; D gene ambiguous. The V gene's germline CDR1 is SGHNT and CDR2 YYREEE (reference sequence). The CDR3 has 13 residues. V was clipped by 1 base and J by 3 bases, with 8 bases between them. CDR3 in amino acids: CASSLWTGYEQYF. CDR3 sequence (DNA): TGTGCCAGCAGCTTGTGGACGGGCTACGAGCAGTACTTC.

To note about this clone: The sample carries other DNA sequences with the same CDR3. This sequence joins TRBV7-6 and TRBJ2-1, with 12 bases aligning to TRBD2. The V and J ends lost 1 base and 5 bases, in that order; junction bases with no gene match: 0. The CDR3 has 15 residues. Germline V gene lookup returns CDR1 SGHVS and CDR2 FNYEAQ. The CDR3 coding sequence is TGTGCCAGCAGCTTAGGACTAGCGGGAGACAATGAGCAGTTCTTC. Protein: CASSLGLAGDNEQFF.